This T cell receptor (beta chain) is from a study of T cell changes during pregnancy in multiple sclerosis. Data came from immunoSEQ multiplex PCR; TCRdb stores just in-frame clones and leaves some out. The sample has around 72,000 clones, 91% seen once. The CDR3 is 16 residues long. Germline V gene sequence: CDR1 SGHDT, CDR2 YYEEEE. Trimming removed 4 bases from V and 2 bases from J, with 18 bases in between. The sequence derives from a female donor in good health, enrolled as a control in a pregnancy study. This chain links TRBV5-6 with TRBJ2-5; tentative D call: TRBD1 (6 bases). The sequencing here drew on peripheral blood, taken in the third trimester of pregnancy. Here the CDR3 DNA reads TGTGCCAGCAGCGTACAGGGAGCTACGGAGCAAGAGACCCAGTACTTC. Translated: CASSVQGATEQETQYF.